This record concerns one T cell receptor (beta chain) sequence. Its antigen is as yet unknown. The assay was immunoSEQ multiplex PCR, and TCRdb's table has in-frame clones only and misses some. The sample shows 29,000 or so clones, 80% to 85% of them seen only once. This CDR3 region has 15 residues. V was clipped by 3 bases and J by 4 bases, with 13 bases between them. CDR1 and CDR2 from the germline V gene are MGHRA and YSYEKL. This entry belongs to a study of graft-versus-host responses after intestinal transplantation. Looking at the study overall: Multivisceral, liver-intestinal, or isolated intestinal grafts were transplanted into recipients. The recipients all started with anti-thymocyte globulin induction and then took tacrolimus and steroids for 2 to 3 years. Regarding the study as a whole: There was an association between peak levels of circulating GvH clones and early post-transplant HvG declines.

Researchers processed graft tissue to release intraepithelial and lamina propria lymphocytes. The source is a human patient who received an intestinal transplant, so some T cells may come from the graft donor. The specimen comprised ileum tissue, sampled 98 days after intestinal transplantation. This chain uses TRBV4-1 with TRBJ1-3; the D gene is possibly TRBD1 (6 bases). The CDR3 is CASSHLGQAGNTIYF. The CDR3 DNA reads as TGCGCCAGCAGCCACCTGGGACAAGCAGGAAACACCATATATTTT.